Presented here are 10 T cell receptor beta chains from one specimen sequenced in a study of T cells in localized non-small cell lung cancer. Here immunoSEQ multiplex PCR was the method, and the copy in TCRdb shows in-frame clones only, minus some. The sample lists some 2,000 clones, 20% to 25% occurring once. The sample in question was normal lung tissue next to the tumor, obtained before any cancer treatment. These receptors originate from a female donor older than 55 with stage III squamous cell lung carcinoma.

The CDR3 nucleotides are TGTGCCAGCAGTGAACCGATGGACGGCTATGGCTACACCTTC. Its protein is CASSEPMDGYGYTF. The gene calls are TRBV25-1 and TRBJ1-2; no clear D gene. The V gene lost 2 bases and the J gene lost 4 bases, with 11 bases spanning the gap. CDR3 length: 14 amino acids. The V gene's germline CDR1 is MGHDK and CDR2 SYGVNS.

This clone was counted a few times. The chain is built from TRBV6-8 and TRBJ2-5, with D hard to call. CDR1 MNHGY and CDR2 SAAAGT come from the germline V gene. Trimming took 5 bases from V and 5 from J, leaving 9 bases between them. The CDR3 consists of 12 residues. DNA of the CDR3: TGTGCCAGCAGTCCAGCCGGCGAGACCCAGTACTTC. It specifies CASSPAGETQYF.

CDR3 loop: CAIRGQGADYGYTF. Here the CDR3 DNA reads TGTGCCATCAGGGGACAGGGGGCGGACTATGGCTACACCTTC. V usage is TRBV6-8 and J usage is TRBJ1-2, with 12 nucleotides matching TRBD1. From germline, CDR1 is MNHGY and CDR2 SAAAGT. The CDR3 length is 14 residues. With 10 bases clipped from V and 3 bases from J, the junction kept 6 bases outside the gene matches.

This clone is medium-sized (0.01 to 0.1%) by share. This chain links TRBV4-1 with TRBJ1-1; 9 nucleotides line up with TRBD1. The CDR3 contains 17 residues. Trimming cost V 2 bases and J 5 bases; bases outside gene matches: 12. From germline, CDR1 is MGHRA and CDR2 YSYEKL. The CDR3 DNA is TGCGCCAGCAGCCAACGTAGCCTACAGGGGGCGCAAACTGAAGCTTTCTTT. Translation: CASSQRSLQGAQTEAFF.

This clone was detected only a few times. CDR3 region: CASSNTGGGANVLTF. The CDR3 coding sequence is TGTGCCAGTAGTAACACAGGGGGTGGGGCCAACGTCCTGACTTTC. The chain recombines TRBV19 with TRBJ2-6; 8 nucleotides agree with TRBD1. The CDR3 length is 15 residues. In germline, CDR1 is LNHDA, CDR2 SQIVND (reference sequence). The trim removed 4 bases at V and 3 bases at J, leaving 2 bases unmatched.

V and J are TRBV19 and TRBJ2-2; 11 bases match TRBD1. This CDR3 contains 17 residues. V trimming: 1 base; J trimming: 4 bases; junction bases outside the gene matches: 5. Germline loops: CDR1 LNHDA, CDR2 SQIVND (reference sequence). The CDR3 loop reads CASSIGAGTGGTGELFF. For the CDR3, the DNA is TGTGCCAGTAGTATAGGCGCCGGGACAGGGGGCACCGGGGAGCTGTTTTTT.

This clone has a handful of counts. The gene calls are TRBV6-8 and TRBJ2-7; D uncertain. The CDR3 contains 13 residues. With 5 bases removed from V and 4 bases from J, the gap between germline ends came to 12 bases. Per the germline V gene, CDR1 is MNHGY and CDR2 is SAAAGT. The CDR3 here is CASSPDHSYEQYF. In DNA, the CDR3 is TGTGCCAGCAGTCCAGACCACAGTTACGAGCAGTACTTC.

The sample holds a few counts of this clone. The chain links TRBV6-1 to TRBJ1-2, with D perhaps matching TRBD1 (5 bases). Germline assignment: CDR1 MNHNS and CDR2 SASEGT. Trimming shortened V by 0 bases and J by 0 bases, and 14 bases separated the two germline ends. CDR3 length: 17 residues. The CDR3 is CASSEAGLQVANYGYTF. CDR3 nucleotide sequence: TGTGCCAGCAGTGAAGCGGGATTACAGGTGGCTAACTATGGCTACACCTTC.

In this sample, this clone turned up a few times. V and J are TRBV30 and TRBJ2-7; no firm D call. CDR1 and CDR2 from the germline V gene are GTSNPN and SVGIG (reference sequence). Trimming shortened V by 5 bases and J by 3 bases, and 11 bases separated the two germline ends. There are 12 residues in the CDR3. Here the CDR3 DNA reads TGTGCCTGGGGTCTGACGGACTACGAGCAGTACTTC. It specifies CAWGLTDYEQYF.

This sequence joins TRBV15 and TRBJ2-2, with D possibly being TRBD1 or TRBD2 (6 bases each). The CDR3 loop spans 14 amino acids. Per the germline V gene, CDR1 is LNHNV and CDR2 is YYDKDF (reference sequence). The V and J ends lost 3 bases and 5 bases respectively, with 10 bases between them. The CDR3 loop reads CATSSWGATGELFF. CDR3 DNA sequence: TGTGCCACCAGCAGTTGGGGGGCGACCGGGGAGCTGTTTTTT.